This T cell receptor (beta chain) was identified in a study of blood T cell repertoires in COVID-19. Study-level background: Some COVID-19 samples were acute and others convalescent; all came from the United States, Italy and Spain. The analysed material was cDNA or gDNA that came from T cells, B-cell-depleted T cells, or PBMCs.

In the authors' workflow: The authors estimated nucleated cell counts from reference gene primer amplification. Assay: immunoSEQ multiplex PCR; the TCRdb copy retains only in-frame clones and omits some. D and trimming come from the DNA, and the V and J calls and clone size come from that table. The sample holds roughly 230,000 clones; 88% are singletons and the top ten take about 0.7%. The CDR3 is made up of 16 amino acids. The sequence came from a human donor in a cohort sampled during active COVID-19. The chain joins TRBV21-1 to TRBJ2-5; TRBD1 reflects the table's D call only, with no check against the DNA. TRBV21-1 represents a pseudogene. The sequenced material came from peripheral blood. The CDR3 DNA is TGTGCCAGCAGCAAAGCGGGGGGACAGGGAGGCGAGACCCAGTACTTC. Protein product: CASSKAGGQGGETQYF.